This record covers a single T cell receptor (beta chain). In this sample, this clone turned up once. It has no known antigen specificity. No clone much larger than this one lies a single base away; base qualities are absent. These data come from a study of technical replicates of blood from a handful of donors (dated by TCRdb to the late 2010s). Preparation of the library involved the immunoSEQ multiplex PCR assay. TCRdb obtained this table from immuneACCESS and retained in-frame rearrangements with V and J assigned. These tables miss some clones; where compared with another copy, unresolved V genes account for less than half of the shortfall, and the remainder is unexplained. The sample includes roughly 81,000 clones, with around 97% observed a single time. Together, the top ten hold less than 0.2% of the sample. Its CDR3 holds 15 amino acids, cysteine through phenylalanine. Just the 45-base CDR3 DNA is kept, in frame starting at base 1. The CDR1 and CDR2 encoded by the germline V gene are SGHTA and FQGNSA. V is clipped by 5 bases and J by 8 bases, and the sequence between their germline boundaries is 18 bases long.

Rearrangement joined TRBV7-2 to TRBJ1-4; the D gene is not confidently resolved. The TCR sequence derives from a human donor in good health. Material: T cells isolated from PBMCs. The nucleotide sequence reads TGTGCCAGCAGCCAAGCCCAACCGACTGGCGAAAAACTGTTTTTT. This sequence encodes CASSQAQPTGEKLFF.